This TCR beta chain was profiled in a study of shared clonotypes between healthy human individuals. Study-level points and caveats: The study found lower generation probabilities in non-shared clonotypes than in those shared by all four donors.

Generated by immunoSEQ multiplex PCR, the TCRdb table keeps only in-frame clones and is missing some. The top ten hold around 0.15% of the sample, which has 2.5 million or so clones, about 92% seen once. A remark on this clone: Its antigen is unknown.

This sequence originates from a man between 18 and 35 years old in good health. Sequences were obtained from naive CD4+ T cells sorted from blood. The sample's subset: CD45RA+ positively selected.

Written as DNA, the CDR3 is TGTGCCAGCAGCCCCGGGACTAGCGGGGGAGGAAATACGCAGTATTTT. This gives the protein CASSPGTSGGGNTQYF. The genes are TRBV9 and TRBJ2-3; 14 bases match TRBD2. There are 16 residues in the CDR3. Germline V gives CDR1 SGDLS, CDR2 YYNGEE. V was clipped by 4 bases and J by 7 bases; unmatched bases: 8.